The following is a T cell receptor beta chain sequence with its context. What it binds is unknown. This record comes from a study of cytomegalovirus exposure and HLA in healthy donors. The PCR ran on 60 Vbeta and 13 Jbeta primers. Measured with immunoSEQ multiplex PCR; TCRdb has only the in-frame clones, and not every one. The table lists about 160,000 clones, 65% to 85% of them singletons. Study outcomes and limitations: An Asian-associated ancestry cluster reportedly showed fewer N-insertions than the approximately 700-donor mean in a later analysis. Usually a TCR sequence was rare, but some public TCRs were found in many donors. Roughly even sequencing depth across donors was the assumption behind the presence/absence analyses.

Germline CDR1 reads GTSNPN; CDR2 reads SVGIG (reference sequence). The CDR3 runs to 12 residues. V shed 7 bases and J 5 bases; nucleotides not matched to a gene: 7. The sequence was collected from a woman between 18 and 30 years old in good health and CMV-seronegative. The chain employs TRBV30 and TRBJ1-1; 7 bases fit TRBD1. What was sequenced was PBMCs. CDR3 amino acids: CAYQGDTTEAFF. DNA for the CDR3: TGTGCCTATCAGGGGGACACGACTGAAGCTTTCTTT.